The clone carrying this T cell receptor (beta chain) has at least ten counts. The TCR library protocol attached unique molecular identifiers to the individual cDNA molecules. TCRdb re-derived calls from the 5' RACE reads in MiXCR, one entry per CDR3 protein. Here the sample spans 45,000 or so distinct CDR3 sequences, roughly 4% being singletons. V was trimmed by 5 bases and J by 0 bases, leaving 15 bases between them. The CDR3 sequence is 16 residues long. CDR1 SGHVS and CDR2 FQNEAQ come from the germline V gene. The sample originates from a study of early T cells in non-severe SARS-CoV-2 infection. The source material was whole blood. The sequence was obtained from an adult who was a healthcare worker with PCR-confirmed SARS-CoV-2 infection or an uninfected control (not recorded which). This chain connects TRBV7-8 to TRBJ2-3, with D tentatively TRBD2 (6 bases). The CDR3 region is CASSPKTSFSTDTQYF. The CDR3 region has the DNA TGTGCCAGCAGCCCCAAGACTAGTTTTAGCACAGATACGCAGTATTTT.